Shown below are 8 T cell receptor beta chains from a single sample sequenced in a study of early T cells in non-severe SARS-CoV-2 infection. TCRdb re-called the 5' RACE reads with MiXCR, one entry per CDR3 protein. The data contain tens of thousands of distinct CDR3 sequences, under 15% of them singletons. Sequencing was carried out using whole blood. The receptors originated from an adult who was a healthcare worker with PCR-confirmed SARS-CoV-2 infection or an uninfected control (not recorded which).

This clonotype has a handful of counts. V gene TRBV4-1 combines with J gene TRBJ2-1; TRBD1 matches 7 bases. The germline gives CDR1 MGHRA, CDR2 YSYEKL. The CDR3 contains 15 residues. The V and J ends lost 7 bases and 5 bases, in that order; junction bases with no gene match: 11. CDR3 sequence (DNA): TGCGCCAGCACCCCCATACGAGGGACAGACAATGAGCAGTTCTTC. It codes for CASTPIRGTDNEQFF.

This clonotype was detected a few times. The rearrangement links TRBV7-3 to TRBJ2-3; weak D call: TRBD1 (5 bases). Germline assignment: CDR1 SGHTA and CDR2 FQGTGA. The ends were cut back, 6 bases at V and 0 bases at J, with 10 bases in the middle. CDR3 length: 14 amino acids. In DNA, the CDR3 is TGTGCCAGCAGTACCACAGGTAGCACAGATACGCAGTATTTT. Its protein is CASSTTGSTDTQYF.

The V gene is TRBV12-3 or TRBV12-4, the J gene TRBJ2-7, with D possibly matching TRBD2 (7 bases). The CDR3 sequence is 14 residues long. V shed 2 bases and J shed 2 bases, with 10 bases lying between them. The CDR3 region has the DNA TGTGCCAGCAGTTTACACGGGGGGCCCTACGAGCAGTACTTC. Translating gives CASSLHGGPYEQYF.

The V call is TRBV7-2, the J call TRBJ1-1; D gene ambiguous. The CDR3 is 11 residues long. CDR1 SGHTA and CDR2 FQGNSA come from the germline V gene. The CDR3 sequence is CAAKDNTEAFF. The CDR3 region has the DNA TGTGCAGCCAAGGATAACACTGAAGCTTTCTTT. The entire variable domain, with the rest obtained from reference TRBV7-2 and TRBJ1-1, is as follows: GAGVSQSPSNKVTEKGKDVELRCDPISGHTALYWYRQSLGQGLEFLIYFQGNSAPDKSGLPSDRFSAERTGGSVSTLTIQRTQQEDSAVYLCAAKDNTEAFFGQGTRLTVV.

This clonotype was observed many times. V usage is TRBV19 and J usage is TRBJ2-3; possible D gene TRBD1, 6 bases. In germline, CDR1 is LNHDA, CDR2 SQIVND (reference sequence). The CDR3 is 12 residues long. The V end was cut by 10 bases, the J end by 2 bases, with 10 bases between. The DNA for the CDR3 is TGTGCCACCATGGGGGCCACAGATACGCAGTATTTT. Protein sequence: CATMGATDTQYF.

This clonotype has just a few counts. The chain employs TRBV12-3 or TRBV12-4 and TRBJ2-2; D is tentatively TRBD1 or TRBD2 (7 bases each). Deletions cut 5 bases from V and 6 bases from J, with 19 bases between. CDR3 length: 16 amino acids. The CDR3 nucleotides read TGTGCCAGCAGTGCCCGAGGGGGCGGGAGCGCCGGGGAGCTGTTTTTT. Translation gives CASSARGGGSAGELFF.

V usage is TRBV7-2 and J usage is TRBJ2-1; no reliable D call. This CDR3 is 14 amino acids long. Germline values: CDR1 SGHTA, CDR2 FQGNSA. V was shortened by 0 bases and J by 2 bases, with 5 bases between the two germline ends. The CDR3 is CASSLATPYNEQFF. The CDR3 region has the DNA TGTGCCAGCAGCTTAGCGACTCCCTACAATGAGCAGTTCTTC.

About this clonotype: The junction departs from germline at one end; a sequencing error may be responsible. The rearrangement links TRBV11-2 to TRBJ2-4; 9 bases are shared with TRBD1. This CDR3 has 15 residues. The V gene's germline CDR1 is SGHAT and CDR2 FQNNGV. The CDR3 sequence: CASSLAYDRGNILYF. Written as DNA, the CDR3 is TGTGCCAGCAGCTTAGCCTACGACAGGGGGAACATTCTGTACTTC.